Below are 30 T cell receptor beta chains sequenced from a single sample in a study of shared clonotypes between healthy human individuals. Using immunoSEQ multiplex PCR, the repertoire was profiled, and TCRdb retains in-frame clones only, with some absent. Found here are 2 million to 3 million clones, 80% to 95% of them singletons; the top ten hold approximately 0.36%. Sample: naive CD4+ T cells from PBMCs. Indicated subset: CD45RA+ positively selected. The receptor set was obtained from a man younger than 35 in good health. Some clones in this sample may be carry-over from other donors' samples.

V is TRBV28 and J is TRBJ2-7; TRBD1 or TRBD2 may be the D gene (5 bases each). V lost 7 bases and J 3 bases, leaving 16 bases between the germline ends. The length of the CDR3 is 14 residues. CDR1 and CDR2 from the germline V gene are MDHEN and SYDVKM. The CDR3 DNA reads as TGTGCCAGCAACCCCCGGGACCGAAGCTACGAGCAGTACTTC. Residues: CASNPRDRSYEQYF.

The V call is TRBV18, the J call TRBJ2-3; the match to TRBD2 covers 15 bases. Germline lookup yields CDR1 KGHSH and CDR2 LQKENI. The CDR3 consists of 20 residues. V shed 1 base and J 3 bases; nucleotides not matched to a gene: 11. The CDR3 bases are TGTGCCAGCTCACCACGAAACGGACTAGCGGGAGGGCCGATGACAGATACGCAGTATTTT. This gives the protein CASSPRNGLAGGPMTDTQYF.

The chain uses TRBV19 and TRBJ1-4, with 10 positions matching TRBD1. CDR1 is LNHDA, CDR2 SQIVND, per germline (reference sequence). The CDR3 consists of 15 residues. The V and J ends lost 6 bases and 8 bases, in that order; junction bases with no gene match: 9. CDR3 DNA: TGTGCCAGTAGGACTCCGGGACAGGGGAAGGAAAAACTGTTTTTT. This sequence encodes CASRTPGQGKEKLFF.

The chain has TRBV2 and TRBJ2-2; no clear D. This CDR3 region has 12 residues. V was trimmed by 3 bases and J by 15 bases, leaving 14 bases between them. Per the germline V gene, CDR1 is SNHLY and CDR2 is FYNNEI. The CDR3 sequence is CASSDRQIQLFF. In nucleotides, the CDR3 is TGTGCCAGCAGTGATAGGCAGATACAGTTGTTTTTT.

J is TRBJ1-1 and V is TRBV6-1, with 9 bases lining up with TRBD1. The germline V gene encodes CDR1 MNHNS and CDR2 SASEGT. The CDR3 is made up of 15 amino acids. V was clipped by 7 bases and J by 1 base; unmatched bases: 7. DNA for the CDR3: TGTGCCAGCACCCCGGGACAGGGTCCGAACACTGAAGCTTTCTTT. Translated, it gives CASTPGQGPNTEAFF.

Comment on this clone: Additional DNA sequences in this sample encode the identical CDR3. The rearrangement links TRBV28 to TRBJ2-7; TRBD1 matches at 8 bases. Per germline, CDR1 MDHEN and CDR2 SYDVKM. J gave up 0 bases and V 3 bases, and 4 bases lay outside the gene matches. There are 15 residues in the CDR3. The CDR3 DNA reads TGTGCCAGCAGTTTCCCAGGGGGCGGCTCCTACGAGCAGTACTTC. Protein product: CASSFPGGGSYEQYF.

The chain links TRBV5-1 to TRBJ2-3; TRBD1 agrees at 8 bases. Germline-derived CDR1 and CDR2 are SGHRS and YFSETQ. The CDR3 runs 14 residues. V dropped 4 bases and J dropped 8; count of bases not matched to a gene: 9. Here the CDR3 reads CASSPGQVFATQYF. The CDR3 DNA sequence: TGCGCCAGCAGCCCGGGACAGGTCTTTGCTACGCAGTATTTT.

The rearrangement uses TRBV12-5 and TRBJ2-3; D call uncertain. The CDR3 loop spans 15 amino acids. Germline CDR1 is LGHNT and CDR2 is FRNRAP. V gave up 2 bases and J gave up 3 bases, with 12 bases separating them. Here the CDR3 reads CASGLFQVGTDTQYF. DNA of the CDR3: TGTGCTAGTGGTTTGTTCCAGGTGGGGACAGATACGCAGTATTTT.

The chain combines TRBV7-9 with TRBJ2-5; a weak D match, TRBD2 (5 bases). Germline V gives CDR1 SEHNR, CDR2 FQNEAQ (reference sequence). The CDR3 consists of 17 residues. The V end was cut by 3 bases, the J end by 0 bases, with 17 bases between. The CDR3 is CASSFPRRAANQETQYF. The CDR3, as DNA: TGTGCCAGCAGCTTTCCCCGGCGGGCCGCTAACCAAGAGACCCAGTACTTC.

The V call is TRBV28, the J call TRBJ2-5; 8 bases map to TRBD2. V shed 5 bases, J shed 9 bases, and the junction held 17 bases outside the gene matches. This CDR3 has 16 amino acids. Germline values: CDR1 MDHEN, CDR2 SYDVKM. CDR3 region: CASSPGGAARRGAQYF. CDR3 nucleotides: TGTGCCAGCAGTCCCGGAGGGGCGGCCCGGCGGGGGGCCCAGTACTTC. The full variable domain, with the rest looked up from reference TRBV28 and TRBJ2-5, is DVKVTQSSRYLVKRTGEKVFLECVQDMDHENMFWYRQDPGLGLRLIYFSYDVKMKEKGDIPEGYSVSREKKERFSLILESASTNQTSMYLCASSPGGAARRGAQYFGPGTRLLVL.

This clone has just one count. The CDR3 DNA reads TGTGCCAGCACCACAGGGAGAGTCGAGCCCCAGCATTTT. Protein sequence: CASTTGRVEPQHF. The chain carries TRBV28 and TRBJ1-5; TRBD1 might be the D (6 bases). Germline CDR1 reads MDHEN; CDR2 reads SYDVKM. Trimming stripped 7 bases from V and 8 bases from J, with 15 bases between. The CDR3 has 13 amino acids.

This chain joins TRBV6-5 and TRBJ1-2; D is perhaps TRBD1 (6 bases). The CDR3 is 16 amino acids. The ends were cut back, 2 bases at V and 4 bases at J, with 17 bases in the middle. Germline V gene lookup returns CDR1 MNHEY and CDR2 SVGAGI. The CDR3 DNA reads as TGTGCCAGCAGTTACGCGGCAGGGGACCACTCCTATGGCTACACCTTC. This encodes CASSYAAGDHSYGYTF.

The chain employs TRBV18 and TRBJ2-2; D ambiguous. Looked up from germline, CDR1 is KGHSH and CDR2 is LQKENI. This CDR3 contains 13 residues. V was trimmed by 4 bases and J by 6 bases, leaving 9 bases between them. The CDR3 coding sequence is TGTGCCAGCTCACGGAAGGAAGCCGGGGAGCTGTTTTTT. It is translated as CASSRKEAGELFF. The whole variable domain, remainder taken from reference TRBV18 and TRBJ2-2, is NAGVMQNPRHLVRRRGQEARLRCSPMKGHSHVYWYRQLPEEGLKFMVYLQKENIIDESGMPKERFSAEFPKEGPSILRIQQVVRGDSAAYFCASSRKEAGELFFGEGSRLTVL.

The CDR3: CSVALLAGEYEQFF. The CDR3 coding sequence is TGCAGCGTTGCATTGCTAGCGGGAGAGTATGAGCAGTTCTTC. V and J are TRBV29-1 and TRBJ2-1, with TRBD2 identical over 10 bases. Trimming removed 4 bases from V and 8 bases from J; junction bases left unmatched: 8. The CDR3 extends over 14 amino acids. From germline, CDR1 is SQVTM and CDR2 ANQGSEA.

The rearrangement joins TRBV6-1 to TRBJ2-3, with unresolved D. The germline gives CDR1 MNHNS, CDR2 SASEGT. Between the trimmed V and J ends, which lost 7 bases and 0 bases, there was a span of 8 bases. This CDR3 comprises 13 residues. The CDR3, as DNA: TGTGCCAGCAACCTTCAGAGCACAGATACGCAGTATTTT. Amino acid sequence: CASNLQSTDTQYF.

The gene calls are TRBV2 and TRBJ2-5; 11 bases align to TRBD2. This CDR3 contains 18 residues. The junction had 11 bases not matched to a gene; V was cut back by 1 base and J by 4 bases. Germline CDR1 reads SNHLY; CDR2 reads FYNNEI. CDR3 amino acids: CASSEVLAGGLGVETQYF. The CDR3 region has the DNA TGTGCCAGCAGTGAAGTTCTAGCGGGAGGCTTGGGGGTAGAGACCCAGTACTTC.

CDR3 protein: CASSPRAGADTQYF. CDR3 bases: TGTGCCAGCAGCCCTCGAGCGGGAGCCGATACGCAGTATTTT. The chain combines TRBV7-2 with TRBJ2-3; 8 nucleotides align to TRBD2. V shed 5 bases, J shed 6 bases, and the junction held 7 bases outside the gene matches. Germline lookup yields CDR1 SGHTA and CDR2 FQGNSA. The CDR3 covers 14 residues. Full variable domain (rest looked up from reference TRBV7-2 and TRBJ2-3): GAGVSQSPSNKVTEKGKDVELRCDPISGHTALYWYRQSLGQGLEFLIYFQGNSAPDKSGLPSDRFSAERTGGSVSTLTIQRTQQEDSAVYLCASSPRAGADTQYFGPGTRLTVL.

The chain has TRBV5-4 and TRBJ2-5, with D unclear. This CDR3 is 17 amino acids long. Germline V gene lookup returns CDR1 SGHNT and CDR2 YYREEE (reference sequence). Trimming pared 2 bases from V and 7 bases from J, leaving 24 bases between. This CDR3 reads CASSLRSPSTKRGTQYF. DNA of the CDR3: TGTGCCAGCAGCTTAAGGTCTCCAAGCACTAAGAGAGGGACCCAGTACTTC.

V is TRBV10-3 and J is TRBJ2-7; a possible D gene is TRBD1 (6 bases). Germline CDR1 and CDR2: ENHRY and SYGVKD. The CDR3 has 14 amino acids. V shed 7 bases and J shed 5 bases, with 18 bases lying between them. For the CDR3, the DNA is TGTGCCATCATGCAGGGGTTCCCAAACAACGAGCAGTACTTC. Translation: CAIMQGFPNNEQYF.

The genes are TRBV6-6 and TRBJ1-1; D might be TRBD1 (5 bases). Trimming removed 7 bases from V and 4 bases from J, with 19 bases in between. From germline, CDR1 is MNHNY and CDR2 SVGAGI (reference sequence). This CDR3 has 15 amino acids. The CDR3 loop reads CASTSRPGELTEAFF. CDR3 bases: TGTGCCAGCACCTCCCGGCCGGGGGAGCTCACTGAAGCTTTCTTT.

Written as DNA, the CDR3 is TGTGCCAGCAGTAGCGGGGGGGTGGTTAGCGGCACAGATACGCAGTATTTT. It translates to CASSSGGVVSGTDTQYF. The chain uses TRBV28 and TRBJ2-3, with TRBD2 identical over 10 bases. With 5 bases clipped from V and 1 base from J, the junction kept 9 bases outside the gene matches. This CDR3 region has 17 residues. In germline, CDR1 is MDHEN, CDR2 SYDVKM. The whole variable domain, remainder taken from reference TRBV28 and TRBJ2-3, is DVKVTQSSRYLVKRTGEKVFLECVQDMDHENMFWYRQDPGLGLRLIYFSYDVKMKEKGDIPEGYSVSREKKERFSLILESASTNQTSMYLCASSSGGVVSGTDTQYFGPGTRLTVL.

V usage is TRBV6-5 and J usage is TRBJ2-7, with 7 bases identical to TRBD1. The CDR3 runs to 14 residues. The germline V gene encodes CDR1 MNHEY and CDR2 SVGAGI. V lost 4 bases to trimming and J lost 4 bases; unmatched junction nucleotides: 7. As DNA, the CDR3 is TGTGCCAGCAGTTCTTGGACAGGTTATTACGAGCAGTACTTC. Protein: CASSSWTGYYEQYF.

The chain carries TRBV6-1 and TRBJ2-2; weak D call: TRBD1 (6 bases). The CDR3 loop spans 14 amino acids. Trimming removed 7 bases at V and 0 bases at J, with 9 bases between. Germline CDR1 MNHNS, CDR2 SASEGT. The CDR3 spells CASKGTSNTGELFF. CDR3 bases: TGTGCCAGCAAGGGGACATCGAACACCGGGGAGCTGTTTTTT.

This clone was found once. The CDR3 is CASSLGFDSPLHF. As DNA, the CDR3 is TGCGCCAGCAGCTTGGGATTCGATTCACCCCTCCACTTT. The rearrangement uses TRBV5-1 and TRBJ1-6; no firm D call. The length of the CDR3 is 13 residues. V dropped 0 bases and J dropped 8 bases, with 6 bases sitting between them. Germline V gives CDR1 SGHRS, CDR2 YFSETQ.

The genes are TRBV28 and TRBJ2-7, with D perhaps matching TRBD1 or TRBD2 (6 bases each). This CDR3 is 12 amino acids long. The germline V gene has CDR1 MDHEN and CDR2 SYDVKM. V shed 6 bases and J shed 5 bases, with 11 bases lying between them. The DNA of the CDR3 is TGTGCCAGCAGCCCCGGGGGCAACGAGCAGTACTTC. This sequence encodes CASSPGGNEQYF.

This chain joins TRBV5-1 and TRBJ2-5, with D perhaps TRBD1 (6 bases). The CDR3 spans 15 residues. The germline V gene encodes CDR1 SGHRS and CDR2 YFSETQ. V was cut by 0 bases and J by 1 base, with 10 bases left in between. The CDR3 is CASSLGDIIQETQYF. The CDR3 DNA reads TGCGCCAGCAGCTTGGGGGACATAATCCAAGAGACCCAGTACTTC. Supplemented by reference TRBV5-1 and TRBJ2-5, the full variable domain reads KAGVTQTPRYLIKTRGQQVTLSCSPISGHRSVSWYQQTPGQGLQFLFEYFSETQRNKGNFPGRFSGRQFSNSRSEMNVSTLELGDSALYLCASSLGDIIQETQYFGPGTRLLVL.

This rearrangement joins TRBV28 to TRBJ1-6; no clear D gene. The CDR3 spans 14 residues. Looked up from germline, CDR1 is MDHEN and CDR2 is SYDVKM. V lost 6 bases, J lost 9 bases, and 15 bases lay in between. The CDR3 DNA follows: TGTGCCAGCAGAATTTCAAATCGAATTTCACCCCTCCACTTT. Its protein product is CASRISNRISPLHF.

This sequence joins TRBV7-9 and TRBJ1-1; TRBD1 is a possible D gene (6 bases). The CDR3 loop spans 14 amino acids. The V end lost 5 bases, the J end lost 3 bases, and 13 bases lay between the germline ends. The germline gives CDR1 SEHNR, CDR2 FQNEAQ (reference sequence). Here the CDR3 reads CASSQEGGYTEAFF. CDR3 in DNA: TGTGCCAGCAGCCAAGAGGGGGGGTACACTGAAGCTTTCTTT.

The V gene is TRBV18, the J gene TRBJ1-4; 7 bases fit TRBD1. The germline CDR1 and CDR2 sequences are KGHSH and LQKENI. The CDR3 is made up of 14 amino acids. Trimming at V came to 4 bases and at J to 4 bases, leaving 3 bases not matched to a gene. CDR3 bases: TGTGCCAGCTCACGACAGGGTTTTAATGAAAAACTGTTTTTT. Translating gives CASSRQGFNEKLFF. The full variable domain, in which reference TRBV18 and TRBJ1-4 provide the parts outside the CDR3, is NAGVMQNPRHLVRRRGQEARLRCSPMKGHSHVYWYRQLPEEGLKFMVYLQKENIIDESGMPKERFSAEFPKEGPSILRIQQVVRGDSAAYFCASSRQGFNEKLFFGSGTQLSVL.

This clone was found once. The CDR3 DNA reads TGTGCCAGCAACCTTCTAGCGGGTATCACAGATACGCAGTATTTT. Translated, it gives CASNLLAGITDTQYF. The V gene is TRBV2, the J gene TRBJ2-3; 8 bases map to TRBD2. Germline trimming cut 7 bases from V and 2 bases from J; bases unmatched to any gene: 8. CDR3 size: 15 residues. The germline V gene encodes CDR1 SNHLY and CDR2 FYNNEI.